Listed below are T cell receptor beta chains from one sample, sequenced in a study of CD8+CD57+ T cells in acquired aplastic anemia. TCRdb re-called the reads with MiXCR, one entry per CDR3 protein. The table shows hundreds of thousands of distinct CDR3 sequences, with more than 25% occurring only once. The sequenced sample was sorted CD4+, CD8+, or CD8+CD57+ T cells (not recorded which) from PBMCs. The receptors stem from a human donor with aplastic anemia. Each CDR3 is given without its conserved first and last residue. Size is omitted from some rows. Given values are once, few, many or a class for expanded clones.

clone_size j_call v_call cdr3_aa
few TRBJ2-5 TRBV11-2 ASSLERVAGGWQETQY
many TRBJ1-3 TRBV15 ATSRGGPGLSSGNTIY
. TRBJ1-1 TRBV7-2 ASSPTPHLNTEAF
. TRBJ1-6 TRBV15 ATSSLLGVGNSPLH
. TRBJ2-1 TRBV9 ASSYRQGSNNEQF
many TRBJ2-2 TRBV20-1 SAKPSSDTGELF
many TRBJ1-5 TRBV7-8 ASSLGIGQPQH
few TRBJ2-3 TRBV11-2 ASNGLSTSSTDTQY
many TRBJ2-3 TRBV2 ATTPGTSTDTQY
. TRBJ1-3 TRBV11-2 ASSLFGTGSSGNTIY
. TRBJ1-4 TRBV6-1 ASSASPARTNEKLF
once TRBJ2-6 TRBV6-1 ASSQRTGSGADVLT
once TRBJ2-3 TRBV20-1 SALTSGVSTDTQY
. TRBJ1-1 TRBV24-1 ATRQGGSSEAF
. TRBJ2-7 TRBV3-1 ASSPRTGGDYEQY
many TRBJ1-5 TRBV20-1 SAQPYRGDQPQH
. TRBJ1-6 TRBV25-1 ASSGGGRGYESPLH
many TRBJ2-5 TRBV10-3 AISESRGGETQY
many TRBJ2-7 TRBV19 ASSPGLAGNQYEQY
many TRBJ1-6 TRBV9 ASSVDHRNNSPLH
many TRBJ1-2 TRBV9 ASSVGLGTNYGYT
few TRBJ1-5 TRBV20-1 SARGPGVENQPQH
many TRBJ1-2 TRBV4-3 ASSQRRQGKNGYT
many TRBJ2-1 TRBV7-9 ASSLESYNEQF
. TRBJ1-4 TRBV24-1 ATSEPPNEKLF
. TRBJ1-1 TRBV25-1 ASSWGAANTEAF
few TRBJ1-1 TRBV2 ASSVGGNTEAS
many TRBJ1-6 TRBV20-1 SARGLGNSPLH
many TRBJ1-2 TRBV9 ASSAGPLDYGYT